Listed below are T cell receptor beta chains from one sample, sequenced in a study of cytomegalovirus exposure and HLA in healthy donors. The method was immunoSEQ multiplex PCR; TCRdb's version includes in-frame clones alone and lacks a portion of them. This repertoire shows tens of thousands of clones, around half found once; its top ten account for 6.2%. The specimen was PBMCs. Receptor source: a woman between 40 and 50 years old in good health and CMV-seropositive. CDR3s include the opening cysteine and the closing phenylalanine or tryptophan. Each record gives: V gene, clone size, D gene, J gene, CDR3 length, CDR3 protein, CDR3 DNA. The D gene is left open where the match is weak. Clone size appears in some rows only: once, few, many, or a class for an expanded clone.

V: TRBV18
size: -
D: -
J: TRBJ2-5
length: 14
CDR3: CASSPRGFQETQYF
DNA: TGTGCCAGCTCACCACGCGGATTTCAAGAGACCCAGTACTTC

V: TRBV5-4
size: -
D: -
J: TRBJ2-3
length: 15
CDR3: CASSLDGGFTDTQYF
DNA: TGTGCCAGCAGCTTGGACGGGGGTTTCACAGATACGCAGTATTTT

V: TRBV7-8
size: -
D: -
J: TRBJ2-2
length: 15
CDR3: CATPTGHPNTGELFF
DNA: TGTGCCACCCCTACGGGACATCCCAACACCGGGGAGCTGTTTTTT

V: TRBV9
size: -
D: -
J: TRBJ2-3
length: 14
CDR3: CASSVGAVYDTQYF
DNA: TGTGCCAGCAGCGTAGGCGCTGTCTATGATACGCAGTATTTT

V: TRBV9
size: -
D: TRBD1
J: TRBJ2-7
length: 15
CDR3: CASSAGRDRGLGQYF
DNA: TGTGCCAGCAGCGCCGGCCGGGACAGGGGGCTTGGGCAGTACTTC

V: TRBV7-2
size: -
D: -
J: TRBJ1-2
length: 13
CDR3: CASSLAGGYGYTF
DNA: TGTGCCAGCAGCTTAGCAGGGGGCTATGGCTACACCTTC

V: TRBV2
size: -
D: TRBD1
J: TRBJ2-4
length: 16
CDR3: CASRRGTARAKNIQYF
DNA: TGTGCCAGCAGAAGAGGGACAGCTAGAGCCAAAAACATTCAGTACTTC

V: TRBV4-2
size: -
D: TRBD1
J: TRBJ1-2
length: 15
CDR3: CASSQDAGGFYGYTF
DNA: TGTGCCAGCAGCCAAGATGCAGGGGGCTTTTATGGCTACACCTTC

V: TRBV5-1
size: -
D: TRBD1
J: TRBJ1-5
length: 14
CDR3: CASSPGQDNQPQHF
DNA: TGCGCCAGCAGCCCAGGACAGGATAATCAGCCCCAGCATTTT

V: TRBV6-5
size: few
D: TRBD1
J: TRBJ1-1
length: 15
CDR3: CASSPDRVRVAEAFF
DNA: TGTGCCAGCAGCCCGGACAGGGTAAGAGTCGCTGAAGCTTTCTTT

V: TRBV6-5
size: -
D: TRBD2
J: TRBJ2-5
length: 14
CDR3: CASSIIAGVETQYF
DNA: TGTGCCAGCAGTATCATAGCGGGGGTTGAGACCCAGTACTTC

V: TRBV5-1
size: -
D: -
J: TRBJ2-3
length: 14
CDR3: CASSFQGLTDTQYF
DNA: TGCGCCAGCAGCTTCCAGGGCCTCACAGATACGCAGTATTTT

V: TRBV16
size: once
D: -
J: TRBJ2-4
length: 15
CDR3: CASSQNLLAKNIQYF
DNA: TGTGCCAGCAGCCAAAACCTATTAGCCAAAAACATTCAGTACTTC

V: TRBV5-6
size: -
D: -
J: TRBJ1-5
length: 15
CDR3: CASSSGQISNQPQHF
DNA: TGTGCCAGCAGCTCCGGACAGATTAGCAATCAGCCCCAGCATTTT

V: TRBV6-5
size: -
D: -
J: TRBJ1-1
length: 14
CDR3: CASSYSTSNTEAFF
DNA: TGTGCCAGCAGTTACTCAACTTCGAACACTGAAGCTTTCTTT

V: TRBV30
size: few
D: -
J: TRBJ2-7
length: 13
CDR3: CAWSVRGAREQYF
DNA: TGTGCCTGGAGTGTACGGGGGGCGCGCGAGCAGTACTTC

V: TRBV7-9
size: -
D: -
J: TRBJ1-2
length: 13
CDR3: CASSLSTGYGYTF
DNA: TGTGCCAGCAGCTTATCCACAGGCTATGGCTACACCTTC

V: TRBV5-4
size: once
D: TRBD1
J: TRBJ1-3
length: 16
CDR3: CASSIDWDSKKNTIYF
DNA: TGTGCCAGCAGCATAGACTGGGACAGCAAGAAAAACACCATATATTTT

V: TRBV29-1
size: few
D: TRBD1
J: TRBJ2-2
length: 14
CDR3: CSVVRTGSTGELFF
DNA: TGCAGCGTTGTTCGGACAGGGTCCACCGGGGAGCTGTTTTTT

V: TRBV7-9
size: few
D: -
J: TRBJ2-5
length: 14
CDR3: CASSSLRDQETQYF
DNA: TGTGCCAGCAGCTCCCTGAGGGACCAAGAGACCCAGTACTTC

V: TRBV6-1
size: few
D: -
J: TRBJ2-7
length: 14
CDR3: CASSESEGSYEQYF
DNA: TGTGCCAGCAGTGAGTCTGAGGGTTCCTACGAGCAGTACTTC

V: TRBV2
size: few
D: -
J: TRBJ2-1
length: 11
CDR3: CASNRFNEQFF
DNA: TGTGCCAGCAACAGGTTCAATGAGCAGTTCTTC

V: TRBV6-1
size: -
D: -
J: TRBJ2-2
length: 13
CDR3: CASRIQVTGELFF
DNA: TGTGCCAGCAGGATACAGGTCACCGGGGAGCTGTTTTTT

V: TRBV6-5
size: -
D: -
J: TRBJ1-6
length: 15
CDR3: CASSYAPPADSPLHF
DNA: TGTGCCAGCAGTTACGCACCCCCAGCGGATTCACCCCTCCACTTT

V: TRBV4-2
size: medium-sized
D: TRBD2
J: TRBJ2-3
length: 17
CDR3: CASSQDPGLADTDTQYF
DNA: TGTGCCAGCAGCCAAGACCCGGGACTAGCGGACACAGATACGCAGTATTTT

V: TRBV11-3
size: few
D: -
J: TRBJ2-3
length: 13
CDR3: CASSLGSAGGQYF
DNA: TGTGCCAGCAGCTTAGGGTCAGCAGGTGGGCAGTATTTT